The source of this T cell receptor (beta chain) is a study of shared clonotypes between healthy human individuals. The V end lost 3 bases, the J end lost 15 bases, and 19 bases lay between the germline ends. The V gene's germline CDR1 is MDHEN and CDR2 SYDVKM. The CDR3 contains 13 residues. As processed by the authors: ImmunoSEQ output lacked quality scores and full-length reads, limiting matched filtering. Assay used: immunoSEQ multiplex PCR; TCRdb lists only in-frame clones, some missing. V and J calls and clone size are copied from that table; D and trimming were computed from the DNA. The sample holds roughly 2.2 million clones, just under 95% seen once.

The chain has TRBV28 and TRBJ2-3, with D possibly matching TRBD2 (5 bases). The source of this sequence is a man younger than 30 in good health. Some clones in this sample may be carry-over from other donors' samples. Source material: naive CD4+ T cells from PBMCs. The subset denotes: CD45RA+ positively selected. The DNA of the CDR3 is TGTGCCAGCAGTTTGTCCCCCACGGGCCGGGGATATTTT. Its protein product is CASSLSPTGRGYF.